The 20 T cell receptor beta chains below come from one sample, sequenced in a study of blood T cell repertoires in COVID-19. Only in-frame clones appear in the TCRdb table, and some are missing; sequencing was by immunoSEQ multiplex PCR. The sample has 250,000 to 350,000 clones, about four fifths seen once. Sequencing was performed on peripheral blood. These receptors all come from a human donor with COVID-19, enrolled during active disease. The donor label of this sample is uncertain.

The chain has TRBV12-5 and TRBJ2-7, with D possibly TRBD2 on 6 matching bases. The CDR3 covers 13 residues. V was pared by 1 base and J by 6 bases, with 10 bases between. Germline lookup yields CDR1 LGHNT and CDR2 FRNRAP. The CDR3, as DNA: TGTGCTAGTGGTTTGGCGGGAGAGGCCGAGCAGTACTTC. Translation gives CASGLAGEAEQYF.

The chain links TRBV7-2 to TRBJ2-1; tentative D call: TRBD2 (6 bases). Germline V gene sequence: CDR1 SGHTA, CDR2 FQGNSA. V was trimmed by 4 bases and J by 0 bases, leaving 10 bases between them. CDR3 length equals 15 residues. CDR3 bases: TGTGCCAGCAGCTCGGAGCGGGTCTCCTACAATGAGCAGTTCTTC. Amino acids: CASSSERVSYNEQFF.

The rearrangement joins TRBV7-9 to TRBJ1-2, with D hard to call. CDR1 is SEHNR and CDR2 is FQNEAQ in the germline V gene (reference sequence). Trimming left V 5 bases short and J 0 bases short, with 7 bases between. The length of the CDR3 is 13 residues. CDR3 in DNA: TGTGCCAGCAGCGTGGACTCTAACTATGGCTACACCTTC. Translated, it gives CASSVDSNYGYTF.

This chain connects TRBV6-5 to TRBJ1-1; D not certain. This CDR3 has 13 residues. Germline V CDR1 and CDR2: MNHEY, SVGAGI. Trimming removed 6 bases from V and 2 bases from J, with 10 bases in between. CDR3 in amino acids: CASRVGVNTEAFF. DNA for the CDR3: TGTGCCAGCAGGGTGGGCGTAAACACTGAAGCTTTCTTT.

CDR3 sequence reads: CASSGEVAVYEQYF. CDR3 DNA: TGTGCCAGCAGTGGGGAGGTAGCGGTTTACGAGCAGTACTTC. The chain carries TRBV2 and TRBJ2-7; possible D gene TRBD2, 6 bases. There are 14 residues in the CDR3. V lost 4 bases, J lost 4 bases, and 14 bases lay in between. Germline V gene lookup returns CDR1 SNHLY and CDR2 FYNNEI.

The V call is TRBV28, the J call TRBJ1-1, with D possibly being TRBD1 (5 bases). This CDR3 region has 13 residues. Trimming left V 7 bases short and J 4 bases short, with 13 bases between. The germline V gene encodes CDR1 MDHEN and CDR2 SYDVKM. The CDR3 loop is CASTRGGVTEAFF. As DNA, the CDR3 is TGTGCCAGCACTCGTGGAGGGGTCACTGAAGCTTTCTTT. Full variable domain (missing parts from reference TRBV28 and TRBJ1-1): DVKVTQSSRYLVKRTGEKVFLECVQDMDHENMFWYRQDPGLGLRLIYFSYDVKMKEKGDIPEGYSVSREKKERFSLILESASTNQTSMYLCASTRGGVTEAFFGQGTRLTVV.

The DNA of the CDR3 is TGTGCCAGTAGTATAGGACAGGCTTGGGCTGGGGCCAACGTCCTGACTTTC. Translation gives CASSIGQAWAGANVLTF. The V gene is TRBV19, the J gene TRBJ2-6, with a possible D match to TRBD1 (6 bases). The CDR3 loop spans 17 amino acids. V dropped 1 base and J dropped 2 bases, with 12 bases sitting between them. The V gene's germline CDR1 is LNHDA and CDR2 SQIVND (reference sequence).

This clone was counted only a few times. The rearrangement uses TRBV9 and TRBJ2-1, with TRBD2 matching over 9 bases. V dropped 2 bases and J dropped 7; count of bases not matched to a gene: 1. Germline CDR1 reads SGDLS; CDR2 reads YYNGEE. This CDR3 spans 13 amino acids. The CDR3 protein is CASSVLAGNEQFF. The CDR3 bases are TGTGCCAGCAGCGTGCTAGCGGGAAATGAGCAGTTCTTC.

V and J are TRBV12-3 or TRBV12-4 and TRBJ1-1, with D maybe TRBD1 (5 bases). The CDR3 covers 13 residues. V was cut by 4 bases and J by 4 bases, with 10 bases left in between. CDR3 bases: TGTGCCAGCAGTTGGTTCGGGGGCACTGAAGCTTTCTTT. This encodes CASSWFGGTEAFF.

This clone was seen a single time. The rearrangement links TRBV9 to TRBJ2-1; no reliable D call. V shed 0 bases and J shed 6 bases, with 10 bases lying between them. Germline V lookup: CDR1 SGDLS, CDR2 YYNGEE. There are 14 residues in the CDR3. The CDR3 spells CASSVALVSNEQFF. The CDR3 DNA follows: TGTGCCAGCAGCGTAGCCCTAGTTAGCAATGAGCAGTTCTTC.

The V and J genes are TRBV19 and TRBJ2-4; D is unresolved. The CDR3 extends over 18 amino acids. Trimming removed 3 bases at V and 0 bases at J, with 18 bases between. CDR1 LNHDA and CDR2 SQIVND come from the germline V gene (reference sequence). The CDR3 DNA reads TGTGCCAGTAGTATTATCGCTGGAGCAGCCCCAGCCAAAAACATTCAGTACTTC. Its translation is CASSIIAGAAPAKNIQYF.

CDR3: CASAPQYSGNTIYF. In DNA, the CDR3 is TGTGCCAGCGCACCACAGTACTCTGGAAACACCATATATTTT. This chain uses TRBV6-5 with TRBJ1-3; D remains unclear. The CDR3 covers 14 residues. V was pared by 8 bases and J by 0 bases, with 11 bases between. Germline V gene lookup returns CDR1 MNHEY and CDR2 SVGAGI.

The chain joins TRBV9 to TRBJ2-7; TRBD2 might be the D (7 bases). Trimming cost V 0 bases and J 2 bases, with 18 bases left between them. The CDR3 is 17 residues long. The germline V gene encodes CDR1 SGDLS and CDR2 YYNGEE. The CDR3 region is CASSVEGGGGPAYEQYF. The CDR3 DNA is TGTGCCAGCAGCGTAGAGGGAGGGGGAGGCCCTGCCTACGAGCAGTACTTC.

The rearrangement links TRBV25-1 to TRBJ2-7, with 9 bases that match TRBD2. J lost 0 bases, V lost 2 bases, and 2 bases had no gene match. This CDR3 contains 15 residues. Per germline, CDR1 MGHDK and CDR2 SYGVNS. For the CDR3, the DNA is TGTGCCAGCAGTGAACCGGGACTAGCCTCCTACGAGCAGTACTTC. The encoded protein is CASSEPGLASYEQYF.

The chain recombines TRBV10-3 with TRBJ2-5, with a weak D call TRBD2 (5 bases). Between the trimmed V and J ends, which lost 0 bases and 2 bases, there was a span of 7 bases. This CDR3 contains 14 residues. The germline gives CDR1 ENHRY, CDR2 SYGVKD. The CDR3 DNA reads as TGTGCCATCAGTGAGTCCCCGGGGCAAGAGACCCAGTACTTC. Translating it yields CAISESPGQETQYF.

The chain uses TRBV6-2 or TRBV6-3 and TRBJ2-3, with 7 nucleotides matching TRBD2. The CDR3 runs to 14 residues. V lost 5 bases and J lost 5; bases outside the gene matches: 7. Per germline, CDR1 MNHEY and CDR2 SVGEGT. CDR3 sequence (DNA): TGTGCCAGCAGTGTGACCTTAGCGGGAGATACGCAGTATTTT. The encoded protein is CASSVTLAGDTQYF.

This chain links TRBV14 with TRBJ1-6, with D tentatively TRBD1 (5 bases). The CDR3 is made up of 15 amino acids. Germline assignment: CDR1 SGHDN and CDR2 FVKESK. V shed 2 bases and J shed 3 bases, with 8 bases lying between them. For the CDR3, the DNA is TGTGCCAGCAGCCAATCCGGGGGCTATAATTCACCCCTCCACTTT. It yields the protein CASSQSGGYNSPLHF.

The gene calls are TRBV19 and TRBJ2-1, with 8 bases that match TRBD2. The CDR3 extends over 15 amino acids. The V segment lost 3 bases and the J segment 7 bases; nucleotides outside the gene matches: 8. The V gene's germline CDR1 is LNHDA and CDR2 SQIVND (reference sequence). CDR3 region: CASSIGSGSRNEQFF. CDR3 DNA sequence: TGTGCCAGTAGTATTGGGAGCGGGAGTCGGAATGAGCAGTTCTTC.

The CDR3 loop is CASSLLPTGGNEKLFF. CDR3 coding DNA: TGTGCCAGCAGCCTCCTACCGACAGGGGGAAATGAAAAACTGTTTTTT. The chain is built from TRBV3-1 (or the pseudogene TRBV3-2) and TRBJ1-4, with TRBD1 identical over 9 bases. In germline, CDR1 is LGHDT, CDR2 YNNKEL (reference sequence). The ends lost 4 bases at V and 5 bases at J; junction bases unmatched: 8. This CDR3 comprises 16 residues.

The CDR3 spells CASSPTSAGGNHEQFF. The CDR3 nucleotides read TGTGCCAGCAGCCCCACCTCTGCGGGAGGTAACCATGAGCAGTTCTTC. The rearrangement joins TRBV7-2 to TRBJ2-1; TRBD2 matches at 8 bases. Germline trimming cut 5 bases from V and 8 bases from J; bases unmatched to any gene: 14. This CDR3 region has 16 residues. Germline loops: CDR1 SGHTA, CDR2 FQGNSA.